The 22 T cell receptor beta chains given below trace back to one sample, sequenced in a study of identifying expanded T cells in peripheral blood. Clones were sequenced by immunoSEQ multiplex PCR, and TCRdb holds only the in-frame ones, with some missing. This sample yields approximately 92,000 clones, of which around 83% are seen a single time; around 4.5% belongs to the top ten. The sequenced material came from blood. The receptors derive from a person aged 18 to 75 in good health.

The chain joins TRBV30 to TRBJ1-1; TRBD1 aligns across 7 bases. The ends lost 5 bases at V and 5 bases at J; junction bases unmatched: 5. Germline loops: CDR1 GTSNPN, CDR2 SVGIG (reference sequence). This CDR3 is 12 amino acids long. The CDR3 sequence is CAWDAGGTEAFF. The CDR3 nucleotides are TGTGCCTGGGACGCAGGGGGAACTGAAGCTTTCTTT.

V and J are TRBV27 and TRBJ1-2, with 8 nucleotides matching TRBD1. Losses at the gene ends were 2 bases for V and 5 bases for J; bases not matched to a gene: 1. CDR3 length: 13 residues. Germline lookup yields CDR1 MNHEY and CDR2 SMNVEV (reference sequence). CDR3 residues: CASSLGQGYGYTF. CDR3 coding DNA: TGTGCCAGCAGTTTAGGACAGGGTTATGGCTACACCTTC.

The table lists this clone with a count of one. The V call is TRBV20-1, the J call TRBJ2-4; no firm D call. This CDR3 has 11 amino acids. Germline CDR1 is DFQATT and CDR2 is SNEGSKA (reference sequence). Between the trimmed V and J ends, which lost 7 bases and 6 bases, there was a span of 10 bases. The CDR3: CSVSDGNIQYF. The CDR3 DNA follows: TGCAGTGTTTCGGACGGAAACATTCAGTACTTC.

The chain combines TRBV5-1 with TRBJ2-7; D remains ambiguous. V was cut by 0 bases and J by 2 bases, with 6 bases left in between. Germline V gives CDR1 SGHRS, CDR2 YFSETQ. CDR3 length: 13 residues. The CDR3 protein is CASSLASPYEQYF. The CDR3 nucleotides are TGCGCCAGCAGCTTGGCCAGTCCCTACGAGCAGTACTTC.

The chain employs TRBV10-3 and TRBJ1-1; possibly TRBD1 for D (5 bases). Germline-derived CDR1 and CDR2 are ENHRY and SYGVKD. V lost 2 bases and J 4 bases, leaving 11 bases between the germline ends. The CDR3 has 14 amino acids. CDR3 loop: CAISERGSSTEAFF. The DNA for the CDR3 is TGTGCCATCAGTGAGCGGGGGAGTAGCACTGAAGCTTTCTTT.

The chain recombines TRBV15 with TRBJ1-2; unclear D gene. CDR3 length: 13 residues. Trimming left V 3 bases short and J 6 bases short, with 11 bases between. Germline assignment: CDR1 LNHNV and CDR2 YYDKDF (reference sequence). CDR3 amino acids: CATSSYNGNGYTF. CDR3 nucleotide sequence: TGTGCCACCAGCAGTTATAATGGGAATGGCTACACCTTC.

The chain links TRBV28 to TRBJ2-1; the D gene is possibly TRBD2 (6 bases). Trimming removed 6 bases from V and 1 base from J, with 13 bases in between. This CDR3 comprises 15 residues. The germline V gene encodes CDR1 MDHEN and CDR2 SYDVKM. The CDR3 is CASRSAGSSYNEQFF. Here the CDR3 DNA reads TGTGCCAGCAGGTCAGCGGGTTCATCCTACAATGAGCAGTTCTTC.

The rearrangement links TRBV18 to TRBJ1-2; TRBD1 agrees at 8 bases. Looked up from germline, CDR1 is KGHSH and CDR2 is LQKENI. After removal of 1 base from V and 1 base from J, the junction contained 2 bases not matched to a gene. The CDR3 totals 15 residues. CDR3 region: CASSPRTGNNYGYTF. Written as DNA, the CDR3 is TGTGCCAGCTCACCACGGACAGGGAATAACTATGGCTACACCTTC.

The V and J genes are TRBV4-1 and TRBJ2-5; D may be TRBD1 (5 bases). The J call may be wrong; the DNA end is better matched by TRBJ2-7. Per germline, CDR1 MGHRA and CDR2 YSYEKL. CDR3 length: 15 residues. The CDR3 coding sequence is TGCGCCAGCAGCCAAGTCCCGGACACTCGGGACGAGCAGTACTTC. Encoded protein: CASSQVPDTRDEQYF.

The chain recombines TRBV5-1 with TRBJ2-1; no firm D call. Germline loops: CDR1 SGHRS, CDR2 YFSETQ. CDR3 length: 14 residues. Trimming cost V 2 bases and J 0 bases, with 6 bases left between them. The CDR3 reads CASSFESSYNEQFF. In nucleotides, the CDR3 is TGCGCCAGCAGCTTCGAAAGCTCCTACAATGAGCAGTTCTTC.

Remarks on this clone: One junction end disagrees with the germline gene, perhaps due to a read error. The chain combines TRBV5-4 with TRBJ2-1; D is possibly TRBD1 or TRBD2 (6 bases each). Germline V gene data show CDR1 as SGHNT and CDR2 as YYREEE (reference sequence). This CDR3 spans 14 amino acids. Here the CDR3 reads CASSSGGQGTIGVF. The CDR3 nucleotides read TGTGCCAGCAGCTCTGGAGGGCAGGGGACAATTGGGGTCTTC.

The CDR3 DNA follows: TGTGCCAGCAGTTGGGGGGTAGAGCAGCCCCAGCATTTT. As protein: CASSWGVEQPQHF. The chain uses TRBV6-5 and TRBJ1-5, with D possibly matching TRBD1 (5 bases). The CDR3 covers 13 residues. Germline V CDR1 and CDR2: MNHEY, SVGAGI. Trimming stripped 4 bases from V and 7 bases from J, with 11 bases between.

The chain recombines TRBV6-6 with TRBJ2-7, with unresolved D. The V end was cut by 0 bases, the J end by 1 base, with 10 bases between. The CDR3 covers 15 residues. CDR1 is MNHNY, CDR2 SVGAGI, per germline (reference sequence). Written as DNA, the CDR3 is TGTGCCAGCAGTTACTCGTCCCTTGGTTCCTACGAGCAGTACTTC. This translates into CASSYSSLGSYEQYF.

The gene calls are TRBV10-3 and TRBJ2-1; TRBD2 agrees at 7 bases. Germline CDR1 reads ENHRY; CDR2 reads SYGVKD. The CDR3 loop spans 13 amino acids. V shed 6 bases, J shed 16 bases, and the junction held 15 bases outside the gene matches. As DNA, the CDR3 is TGTGCCATCAGCCCTGTGGGGCAGGGAGGGGAATTCTTC. Its translation: CAISPVGQGGEFF.

V and J are TRBV2 and TRBJ2-3, with D tentatively TRBD1 (6 bases). The CDR3 loop spans 16 amino acids. Trimming pared 7 bases from V and 0 bases from J, leaving 17 bases between. Germline V gene data show CDR1 as SNHLY and CDR2 as FYNNEI. CDR3 amino acids: CASTLHAQGSTDTQYF. The CDR3 DNA is TGTGCCAGCACACTTCACGCACAGGGTAGCACAGATACGCAGTATTTT.

This clone was seen a handful of times. V and J are TRBV10-3 and TRBJ1-5, with TRBD1 matching 7 bases. V trimming: 3 bases; J trimming: 5 bases; junction bases outside the gene matches: 4. The CDR3 length is 14 residues. In germline, CDR1 is ENHRY, CDR2 SYGVKD. CDR3: CAISDGQGDQPQHF. The CDR3 DNA follows: TGTGCCATCAGTGACGGGCAGGGGGATCAGCCCCAGCATTTT.

This clone has just one count. The V and J genes are TRBV19 and TRBJ2-1, with D maybe TRBD1 (5 bases). CDR1 is LNHDA, CDR2 SQIVND, per germline (reference sequence). The CDR3 runs to 13 residues. Trimming pared 5 bases from V and 5 bases from J, leaving 10 bases between. CDR3 nucleotide sequence: TGTGCCAGTAGTTCAGGGTTACACAATGAGCAGTTCTTC. This sequence encodes CASSSGLHNEQFF.

CDR3 loop: CASSMGQGFEAFF. CDR3 nucleotides: TGCGCCAGCAGCATGGGACAGGGGTTTGAAGCTTTCTTT. This chain joins TRBV5-1 and TRBJ1-1; TRBD1 matches 10 bases. Germline values: CDR1 SGHRS, CDR2 YFSETQ. The CDR3 consists of 13 residues. The V segment lost 4 bases and the J segment 7 bases; nucleotides outside the gene matches: 4.

This clone turned up a few times. The chain joins TRBV5-1 to TRBJ1-1, with a tentative D call TRBD1 (6 bases). CDR1 SGHRS and CDR2 YFSETQ come from the germline V gene. V was shortened by 2 bases and J by 0 bases, with 14 bases between the two germline ends. CDR3 length equals 16 residues. The CDR3 sequence: CASSLSPGQLNTEAFF. The CDR3 bases are TGCGCCAGCAGCTTAAGCCCAGGACAGTTGAACACTGAAGCTTTCTTT.

The chain carries TRBV4-1 and TRBJ2-7; 10 bases map to TRBD1. The CDR3 is made up of 17 amino acids. Germline CDR1 reads MGHRA; CDR2 reads YSYEKL. J gave up 7 bases and V 4 bases, and 16 bases lay outside the gene matches. The CDR3 region is CASSPARIGQGVGEQYF. In nucleotides, the CDR3 is TGCGCCAGCAGCCCTGCTCGAATAGGACAGGGGGTTGGGGAGCAGTACTTC.

The CDR3 DNA follows: TGTGCCAGCAGCTTTGCGGGGGGACCAGAGACCCAGTACTTC. Encoded protein: CASSFAGGPETQYF. The chain has TRBV7-6 and TRBJ2-5, with 8 bases lining up with TRBD2. This CDR3 has 14 amino acids. Germline-derived CDR1 and CDR2 are SGHVS and FNYEAQ. V lost 3 bases and J lost 4; bases outside the gene matches: 4.

The chain couples TRBV7-9 to TRBJ1-2; D may be TRBD1 (5 bases). Germline V lookup: CDR1 SEHNR, CDR2 FQNEAQ (reference sequence). This CDR3 has 14 residues. V was cut by 3 bases and J by 4 bases, with 12 bases left in between. The CDR3 here is CASSLEWGSYGYTF. CDR3 nucleotide sequence: TGTGCCAGCAGCTTGGAGTGGGGGAGCTATGGCTACACCTTC. The whole variable domain, remainder taken from reference TRBV7-9 and TRBJ1-2, is DTGVSQNPRHKITKRGQNVTFRCDPISEHNRLYWYRQTLGQGPEFLTYFQNEAQLEKSRLLSDRFSAERPKGSFSTLEIQRTEQGDSAMYLCASSLEWGSYGYTFGSGTRLTVV.